This T cell receptor beta chain originates from a study of brain T cells in children with intractable seizures. Trimming removed 5 bases from V and 2 bases from J; junction bases left unmatched: 6. CDR3 length equals 14 residues. Per germline, CDR1 SGHDT and CDR2 YYEEEE. Assay used: immunoSEQ multiplex PCR; TCRdb lists only in-frame clones, some missing. The sample records roughly 120,000 clones, 90% to 95% being singletons. The sequenced sample was peripheral blood, obtained at surgery. This chain links TRBV5-6 with TRBJ2-7, with TRBD1 matching 8 bases. The clonotype was recovered from a boy under three years old with hemimegalencephaly and intractable seizures. The CDR3 DNA sequence: TGTGCCAGCAGAAGGACAGGGTCAACCTACGAGCAGTACTTC. The encoded protein is CASRRTGSTYEQYF.